Listed below are T cell receptor beta chains from one sample, sequenced in a study of metastatic and nonmetastatic thyroid tumors. Using MiXCR, TCRdb re-called clones from the PCR reads. The sample lists 30,000 to 35,000 clones; about 17% were seen once. Sequenced: blood. The receptor source for this set is a female donor with papillary thyroid cancer or a benign thyroid nodule (not recorded which). Some clones in this sample may be carry-over from other donors' samples. Both conserved end residues are trimmed from each CDR3.

V gene	J gene	CDR3 protein
TRBV12-3/TRBV12-4	TRBJ2-1	ASSFPAEEQF
TRBV5-8	TRBJ2-7	ANTWRDPYEQY
TRBV12-3/TRBV12-4	TRBJ1-6	ASSLQGGNSPLH
TRBV2	TRBJ1-1	ASSETGQGRLGF
TRBV7-6	TRBJ2-1	ASSFRREGGEQF
TRBV4-1	TRBJ1-5	ASSQAGAGNQPQH
TRBV6-1	TRBJ2-3	ASRTHYTYTQY
TRBV6-1	TRBJ1-1	ASSATGTGTEAF
TRBV12-3/TRBV12-4	TRBJ2-5	ASSLGLAYSLETQY
TRBV27	TRBJ2-7	ASSLREAAKGYEQY
TRBV10-2	TRBJ2-2	ASSIDRANTGELF
TRBV7-3	TRBJ2-1	ASSSHDRAEQF
TRBV19	TRBJ2-1	ASSRSGGPYNEQF
TRBV9	TRBJ1-6	ASSTDYNSPLH
TRBV6-2/TRBV6-3	TRBJ2-7	ASSHSSYEQY
TRBV7-6	TRBJ1-4	ASSLEAGFNEKLF
TRBV20-1	TRBJ2-7	SAKDSQLSYEQY
TRBV4-1	TRBJ2-7	ASSQGHGVGYEQY
TRBV2	TRBJ2-1	ASRGASYNEQF
TRBV29-1	TRBJ2-5	SVVLAFSQETQY